This T cell receptor beta chain is drawn from a study of cytomegalovirus exposure and HLA in healthy donors. The CDR3 is 14 amino acids. Germline trimming cut 7 bases from V and 4 bases from J; bases unmatched to any gene: 2. The germline V gene has CDR1 SGHAT and CDR2 FQDESV (reference sequence). At collection, donors were nominally healthy, but unrecorded immune exposures were probable. Primers: 60 Vbeta forward and 13 Jbeta reverse. Method: immunoSEQ multiplex PCR; TCRdb's copy keeps in-frame clones and lacks some. In the table there are approximately 190,000 clones, about 86% of which are singletons.

Sequenced: PBMCs. The sequence was obtained from a woman aged 18 to 35 in good health and CMV-seropositive. V gene TRBV11-1 combines with J gene TRBJ2-3; 13 bases are shared with TRBD2. The chain's CDR3 is CASKGLAGSDTQYF. The CDR3 nucleotides read TGTGCCAGCAAGGGACTAGCGGGGTCAGATACGCAGTATTTT.